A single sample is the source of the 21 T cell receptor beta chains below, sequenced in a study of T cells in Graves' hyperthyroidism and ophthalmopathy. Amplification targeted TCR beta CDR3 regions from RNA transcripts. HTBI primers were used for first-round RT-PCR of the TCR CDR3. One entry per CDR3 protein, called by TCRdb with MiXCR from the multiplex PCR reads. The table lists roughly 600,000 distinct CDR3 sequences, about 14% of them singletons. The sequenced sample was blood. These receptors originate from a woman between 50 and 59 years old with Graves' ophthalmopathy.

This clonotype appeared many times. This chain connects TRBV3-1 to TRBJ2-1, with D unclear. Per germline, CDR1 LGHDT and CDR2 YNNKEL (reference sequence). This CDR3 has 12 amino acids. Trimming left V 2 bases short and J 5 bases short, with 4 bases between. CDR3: CASSQYNNEQFF. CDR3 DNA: TGTGCCAGCAGCCAATATAACAATGAGCAGTTCTTC.

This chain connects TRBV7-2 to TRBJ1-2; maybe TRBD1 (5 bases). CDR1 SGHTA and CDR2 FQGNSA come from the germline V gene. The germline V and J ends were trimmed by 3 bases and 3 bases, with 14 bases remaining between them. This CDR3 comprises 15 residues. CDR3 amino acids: CASSFRDPQDYGYTF. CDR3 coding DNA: TGTGCCAGCAGCTTCAGGGATCCCCAGGACTATGGCTACACCTTC.

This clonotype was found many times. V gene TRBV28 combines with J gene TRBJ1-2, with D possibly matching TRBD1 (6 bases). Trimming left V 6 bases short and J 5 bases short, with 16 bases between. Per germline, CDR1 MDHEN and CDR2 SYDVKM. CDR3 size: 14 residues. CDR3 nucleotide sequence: TGTGCCAGCAGAAGACAGGTGGGGAATTATGGCTACACCTTC. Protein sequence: CASRRQVGNYGYTF.

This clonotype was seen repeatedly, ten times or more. Here the CDR3 reads CASSPMLTDPTEAFF. The CDR3 nucleotides read TGCGCCAGCAGCCCGATGTTGACAGATCCCACTGAAGCTTTCTTT. The chain is built from TRBV5-1 and TRBJ1-1; D may be TRBD1 (5 bases). In germline, CDR1 is SGHRS, CDR2 YFSETQ. Trimming stripped 4 bases from V and 4 bases from J, with 17 bases between. CDR3 length: 15 residues.

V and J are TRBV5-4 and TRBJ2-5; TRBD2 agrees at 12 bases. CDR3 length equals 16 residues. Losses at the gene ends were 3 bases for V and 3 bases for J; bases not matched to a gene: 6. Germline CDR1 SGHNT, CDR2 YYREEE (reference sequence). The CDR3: CASSWGLAGGEETQYF. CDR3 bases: TGTGCCAGCAGCTGGGGGCTAGCGGGAGGGGAAGAGACCCAGTACTTC.

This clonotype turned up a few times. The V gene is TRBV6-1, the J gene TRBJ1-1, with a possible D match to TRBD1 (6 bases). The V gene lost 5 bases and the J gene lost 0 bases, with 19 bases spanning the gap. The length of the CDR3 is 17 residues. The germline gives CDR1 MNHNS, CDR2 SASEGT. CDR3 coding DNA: TGTGCCAGCAGTAAGAGGACAGCCGGAACTATGAACACTGAAGCTTTCTTT. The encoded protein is CASSKRTAGTMNTEAFF.

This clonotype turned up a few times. The CDR3 sequence: CASSEASTYSPLHF. The CDR3, as DNA: TGTGCCAGCAGTGAGGCCTCTACGTATTCACCCCTCCACTTT. The rearrangement links TRBV6-1 to TRBJ1-6; D call uncertain. This CDR3 spans 14 amino acids. Germline V lookup: CDR1 MNHNS, CDR2 SASEGT. Trimming shortened V by 3 bases and J by 8 bases, and 11 bases separated the two germline ends.

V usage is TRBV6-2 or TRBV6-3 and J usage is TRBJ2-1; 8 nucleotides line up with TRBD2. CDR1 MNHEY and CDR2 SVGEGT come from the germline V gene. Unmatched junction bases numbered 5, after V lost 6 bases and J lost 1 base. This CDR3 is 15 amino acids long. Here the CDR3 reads CASRLAGWSYNEQFF. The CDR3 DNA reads TGTGCCAGCAGGTTAGCGGGATGGTCCTACAATGAGCAGTTCTTC.

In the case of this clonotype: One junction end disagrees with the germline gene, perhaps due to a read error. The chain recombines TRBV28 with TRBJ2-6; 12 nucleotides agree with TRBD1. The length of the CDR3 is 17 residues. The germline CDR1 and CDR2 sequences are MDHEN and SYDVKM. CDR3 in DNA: TGTGCCAGCACATCGGGGACAGGGGGCCTTGGGGCCAACGCCCTGACTTTC. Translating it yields CASTSGTGGLGANALTF.

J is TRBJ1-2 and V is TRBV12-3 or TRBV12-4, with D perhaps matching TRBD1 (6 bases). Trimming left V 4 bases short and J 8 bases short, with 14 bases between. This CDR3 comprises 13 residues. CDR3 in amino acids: CASSYTGTRGYTF. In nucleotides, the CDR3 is TGTGCCAGCAGTTACACCGGGACAAGGGGCTACACCTTC.

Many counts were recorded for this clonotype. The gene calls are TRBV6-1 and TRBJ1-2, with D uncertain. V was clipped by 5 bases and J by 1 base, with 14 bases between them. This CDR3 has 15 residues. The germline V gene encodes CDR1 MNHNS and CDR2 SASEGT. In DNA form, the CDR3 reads TGTGCCAGCAGTACGAACTCTGGGTATAACTATGGCTACACCTTC. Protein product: CASSTNSGYNYGYTF.

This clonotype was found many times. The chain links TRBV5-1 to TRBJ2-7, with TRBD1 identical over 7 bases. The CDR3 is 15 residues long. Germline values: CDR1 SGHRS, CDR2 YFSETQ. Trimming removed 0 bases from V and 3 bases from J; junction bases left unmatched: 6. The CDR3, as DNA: TGCGCCAGCAGCTTGGTTAGGACAGGTGGCTACGAGCAGTACTTC. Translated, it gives CASSLVRTGGYEQYF. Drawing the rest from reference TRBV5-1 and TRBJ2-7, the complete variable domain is KAGVTQTPRYLIKTRGQQVTLSCSPISGHRSVSWYQQTPGQGLQFLFEYFSETQRNKGNFPGRFSGRQFSNSRSEMNVSTLELGDSALYLCASSLVRTGGYEQYFGPGTRLTVT.

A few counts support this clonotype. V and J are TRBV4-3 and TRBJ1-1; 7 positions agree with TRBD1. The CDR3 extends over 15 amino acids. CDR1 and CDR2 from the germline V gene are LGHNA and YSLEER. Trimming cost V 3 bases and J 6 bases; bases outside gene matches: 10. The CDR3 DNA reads TGCGCCAGCAGCCACCAAAATACAGGGGTTGCTGAAGCTTTCTTT. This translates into CASSHQNTGVAEAFF.

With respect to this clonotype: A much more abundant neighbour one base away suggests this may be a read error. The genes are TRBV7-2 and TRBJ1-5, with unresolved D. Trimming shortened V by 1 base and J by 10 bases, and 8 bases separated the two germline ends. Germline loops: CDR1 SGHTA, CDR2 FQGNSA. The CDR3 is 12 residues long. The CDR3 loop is CASSLDITPQHF. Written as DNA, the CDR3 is TGTGCCAGCAGCTTAGACATTACTCCCCAGCATTTT.

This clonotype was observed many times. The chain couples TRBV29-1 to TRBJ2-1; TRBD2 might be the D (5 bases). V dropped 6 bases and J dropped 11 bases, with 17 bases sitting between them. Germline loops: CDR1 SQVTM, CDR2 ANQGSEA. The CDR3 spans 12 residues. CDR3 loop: CSVGSGGPKQFF. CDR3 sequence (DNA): TGCAGCGTAGGTTCCGGCGGGCCAAAGCAGTTCTTC.

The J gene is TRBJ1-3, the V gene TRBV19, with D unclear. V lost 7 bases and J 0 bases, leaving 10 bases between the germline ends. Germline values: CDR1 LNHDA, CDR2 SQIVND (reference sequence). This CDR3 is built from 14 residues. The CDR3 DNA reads TGTGCCAGTACTAGAGGAGGCTCTGGAAACACCATATATTTT. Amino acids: CASTRGGSGNTIYF. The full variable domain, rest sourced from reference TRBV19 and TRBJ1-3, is DGGITQSPKYLFRKEGQNVTLSCEQNLNHDAMYWYRQDPGQGLRLIYYSQIVNDFQKGDIAEGYSVSREKKESFPLTVTSAQKNPTAFYLCASTRGGSGNTIYFGEGSWLTVV.

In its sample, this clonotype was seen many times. CDR3 sequence reads: CASSYGRGTDTQYF. The CDR3 bases are TGTGCCAGCAGCTATGGGCGGGGCACAGATACGCAGTATTTT. V gene TRBV7-8 combines with J gene TRBJ2-3, with D possibly matching TRBD2 (5 bases). The CDR3 length is 14 residues. Germline-derived CDR1 and CDR2 are SGHVS and FQNEAQ. The V end lost 4 bases, the J end lost 1 base, and 9 bases lay between the germline ends.

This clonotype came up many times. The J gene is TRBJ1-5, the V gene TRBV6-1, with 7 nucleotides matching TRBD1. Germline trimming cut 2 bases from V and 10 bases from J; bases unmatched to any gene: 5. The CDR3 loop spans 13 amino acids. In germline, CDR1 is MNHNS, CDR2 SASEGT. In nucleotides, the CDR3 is TGTGCCAGCAGTGAACAGGGGGATAGTCCCCAGCATTTT. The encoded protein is CASSEQGDSPQHF.

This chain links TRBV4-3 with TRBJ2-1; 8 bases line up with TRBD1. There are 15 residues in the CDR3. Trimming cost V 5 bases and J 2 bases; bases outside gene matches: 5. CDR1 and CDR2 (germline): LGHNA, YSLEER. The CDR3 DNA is TGCGCCAGCAGCGAACGGACAGGGACCTACAATGAGCAGTTCTTC. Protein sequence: CASSERTGTYNEQFF.

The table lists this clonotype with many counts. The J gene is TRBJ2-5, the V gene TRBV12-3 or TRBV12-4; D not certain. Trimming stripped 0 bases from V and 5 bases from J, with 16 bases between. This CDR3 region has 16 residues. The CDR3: CASSLARFFSFETQYF. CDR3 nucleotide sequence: TGTGCCAGCAGTTTAGCGAGATTCTTCTCCTTCGAGACCCAGTACTTC.

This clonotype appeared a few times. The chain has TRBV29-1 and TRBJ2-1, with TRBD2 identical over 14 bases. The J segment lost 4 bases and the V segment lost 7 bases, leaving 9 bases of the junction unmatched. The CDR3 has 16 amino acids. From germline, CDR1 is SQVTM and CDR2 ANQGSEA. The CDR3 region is CSAIPGTSGSYNEQFF. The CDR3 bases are TGCAGCGCTATCCCCGGGACTAGCGGGAGTTACAATGAGCAGTTCTTC.